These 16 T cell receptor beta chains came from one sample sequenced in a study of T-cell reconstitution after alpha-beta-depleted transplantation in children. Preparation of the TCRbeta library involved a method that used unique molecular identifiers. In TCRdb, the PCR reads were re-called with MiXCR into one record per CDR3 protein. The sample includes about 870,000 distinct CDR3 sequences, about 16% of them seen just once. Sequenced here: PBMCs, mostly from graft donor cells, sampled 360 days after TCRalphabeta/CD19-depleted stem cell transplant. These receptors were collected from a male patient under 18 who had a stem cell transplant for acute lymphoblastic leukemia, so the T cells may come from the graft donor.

This chain's CDR3 is CASSRDPSLEQYF. CDR3 nucleotides: TGTGCCAGCAGCCGGGACCCTTCCCTCGAGCAGTACTTC. V and J are TRBV3-1 and TRBJ2-7; D might be TRBD1 or TRBD2, each matching 5 bases. V lost 4 bases and J 6 bases, leaving 13 bases between the germline ends. There are 13 residues in the CDR3. Looked up from germline, CDR1 is LGHDT and CDR2 is YNNKEL (reference sequence).

CDR3 sequence: CSVETASGNTIYF. The DNA of the CDR3 is TGCAGCGTTGAAACGGCCTCTGGAAACACCATATATTTT. The V call is TRBV29-1, the J call TRBJ1-3; D gene uncertain. V lost 2 bases and J 0 bases, leaving 5 bases between the germline ends. The CDR3 covers 13 residues. Germline CDR1 and CDR2: SQVTM and ANQGSEA.

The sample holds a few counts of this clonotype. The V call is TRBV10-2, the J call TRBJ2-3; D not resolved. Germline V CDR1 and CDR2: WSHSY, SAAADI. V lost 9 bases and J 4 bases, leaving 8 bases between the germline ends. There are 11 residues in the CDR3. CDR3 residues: CASHRADTQYF. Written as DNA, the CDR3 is TGCGCCAGTCATAGGGCAGATACGCAGTATTTT.

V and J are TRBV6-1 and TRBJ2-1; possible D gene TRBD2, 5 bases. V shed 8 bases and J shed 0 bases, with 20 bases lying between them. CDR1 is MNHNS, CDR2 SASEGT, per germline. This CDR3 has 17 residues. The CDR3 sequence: CASATHLKRGSYNEQFF. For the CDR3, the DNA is TGTGCCAGCGCAACGCACCTCAAACGGGGCTCCTACAATGAGCAGTTCTTC.

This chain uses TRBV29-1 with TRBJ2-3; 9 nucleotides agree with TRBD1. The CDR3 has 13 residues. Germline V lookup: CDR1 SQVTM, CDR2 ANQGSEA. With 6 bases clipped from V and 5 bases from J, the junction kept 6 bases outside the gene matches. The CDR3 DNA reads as TGCAGCGTGCCACAGGGGGCGGGAGATACGCAGTATTTT. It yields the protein CSVPQGAGDTQYF.

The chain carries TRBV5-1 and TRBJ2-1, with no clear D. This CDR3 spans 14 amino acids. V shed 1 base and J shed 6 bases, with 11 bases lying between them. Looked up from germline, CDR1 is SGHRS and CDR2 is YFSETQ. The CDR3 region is CASSLYIDLNEQFF. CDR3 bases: TGCGCCAGCAGCTTGTATATCGACCTCAATGAGCAGTTCTTC.

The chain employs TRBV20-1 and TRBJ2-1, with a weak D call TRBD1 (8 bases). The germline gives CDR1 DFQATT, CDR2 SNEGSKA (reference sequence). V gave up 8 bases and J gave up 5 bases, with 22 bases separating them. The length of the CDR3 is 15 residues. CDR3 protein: CSLERDRTRHNEQFF. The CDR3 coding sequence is TGCAGTCTTGAGCGGGACAGGACTCGACACAATGAGCAGTTCTTC.

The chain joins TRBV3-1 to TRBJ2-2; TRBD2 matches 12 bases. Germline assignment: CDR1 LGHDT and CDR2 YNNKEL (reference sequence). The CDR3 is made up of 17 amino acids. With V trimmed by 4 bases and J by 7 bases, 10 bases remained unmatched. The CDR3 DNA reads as TGTGCCAGCAGCCGGTCGCTAGCGGGAGGGCCCGACGGGGAGCTGTTTTTT. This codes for CASSRSLAGGPDGELFF.

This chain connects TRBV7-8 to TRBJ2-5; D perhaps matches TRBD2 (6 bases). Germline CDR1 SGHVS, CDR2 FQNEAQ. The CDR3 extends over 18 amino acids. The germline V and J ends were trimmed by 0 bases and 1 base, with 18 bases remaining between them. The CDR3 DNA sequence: TGTGCCAGCAGCTTAGCCGCTGTAGTTAGCGGCCCCCAAGAGACCCAGTACTTC. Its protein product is CASSLAAVVSGPQETQYF.

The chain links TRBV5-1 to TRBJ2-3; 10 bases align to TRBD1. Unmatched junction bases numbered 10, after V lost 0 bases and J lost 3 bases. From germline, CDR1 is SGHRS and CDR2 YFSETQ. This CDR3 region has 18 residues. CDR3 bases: TGCGCCAGCAGCTTGGGACAGGGGGCTGGCGGGAGAACAGATACGCAGTATTTT. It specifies CASSLGQGAGGRTDTQYF. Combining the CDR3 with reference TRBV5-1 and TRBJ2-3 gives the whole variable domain KAGVTQTPRYLIKTRGQQVTLSCSPISGHRSVSWYQQTPGQGLQFLFEYFSETQRNKGNFPGRFSGRQFSNSRSEMNVSTLELGDSALYLCASSLGQGAGGRTDTQYFGPGTRLTVL.

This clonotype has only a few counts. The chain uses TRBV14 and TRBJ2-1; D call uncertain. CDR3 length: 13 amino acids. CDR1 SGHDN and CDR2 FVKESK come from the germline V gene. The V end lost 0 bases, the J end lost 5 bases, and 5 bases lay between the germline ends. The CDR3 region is CASSQDRHNEQFF. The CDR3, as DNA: TGTGCCAGCAGCCAAGATAGGCACAATGAGCAGTTCTTC.

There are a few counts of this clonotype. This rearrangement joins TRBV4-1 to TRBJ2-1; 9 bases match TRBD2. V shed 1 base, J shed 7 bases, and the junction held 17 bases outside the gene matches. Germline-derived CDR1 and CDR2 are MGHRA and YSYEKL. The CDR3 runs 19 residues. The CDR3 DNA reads TGCGCCAGCAGCCAAGTGGTGGGACTAGCACGTGCGGACCTAAATGAGCAGTTCTTC. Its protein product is CASSQVVGLARADLNEQFF.

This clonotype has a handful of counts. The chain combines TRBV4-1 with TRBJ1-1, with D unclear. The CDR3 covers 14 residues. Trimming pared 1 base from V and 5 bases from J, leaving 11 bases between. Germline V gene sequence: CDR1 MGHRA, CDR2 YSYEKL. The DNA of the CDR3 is TGCGCCAGCAGCCAAGGGGGTTGGGGAACTGAAGCTTTCTTT. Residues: CASSQGGWGTEAFF.

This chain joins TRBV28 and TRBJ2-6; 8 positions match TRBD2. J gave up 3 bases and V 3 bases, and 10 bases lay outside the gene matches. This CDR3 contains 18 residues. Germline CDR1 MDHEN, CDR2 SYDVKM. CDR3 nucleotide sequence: TGTGCCAGCAGTTTCCTTTGGGAGGCGGGAGGTGGGGCCAACGTCCTGACTTTC. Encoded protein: CASSFLWEAGGGANVLTF.

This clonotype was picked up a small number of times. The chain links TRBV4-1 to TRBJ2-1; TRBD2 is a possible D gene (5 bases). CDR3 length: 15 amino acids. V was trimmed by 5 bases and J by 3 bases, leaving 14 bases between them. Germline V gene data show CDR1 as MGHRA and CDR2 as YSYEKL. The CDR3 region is CASSDRAGGYNEQFF. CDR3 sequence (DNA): TGCGCCAGCAGCGATCGTGCGGGCGGCTACAATGAGCAGTTCTTC.

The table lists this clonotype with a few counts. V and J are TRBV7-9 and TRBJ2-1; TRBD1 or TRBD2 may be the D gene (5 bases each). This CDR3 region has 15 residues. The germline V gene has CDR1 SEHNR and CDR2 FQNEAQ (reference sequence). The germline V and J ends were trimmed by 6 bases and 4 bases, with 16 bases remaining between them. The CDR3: CASRSPGREYNEQFF. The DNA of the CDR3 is TGTGCCAGCAGATCACCGGGACGCGAGTACAATGAGCAGTTCTTC. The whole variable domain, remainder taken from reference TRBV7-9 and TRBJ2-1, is DTGVSQNPRHKITKRGQNVTFRCDPISEHNRLYWYRQTLGQGPEFLTYFQNEAQLEKSRLLSDRFSAERPKGSFSTLEIQRTEQGDSAMYLCASRSPGREYNEQFFGPGTRLTVL.